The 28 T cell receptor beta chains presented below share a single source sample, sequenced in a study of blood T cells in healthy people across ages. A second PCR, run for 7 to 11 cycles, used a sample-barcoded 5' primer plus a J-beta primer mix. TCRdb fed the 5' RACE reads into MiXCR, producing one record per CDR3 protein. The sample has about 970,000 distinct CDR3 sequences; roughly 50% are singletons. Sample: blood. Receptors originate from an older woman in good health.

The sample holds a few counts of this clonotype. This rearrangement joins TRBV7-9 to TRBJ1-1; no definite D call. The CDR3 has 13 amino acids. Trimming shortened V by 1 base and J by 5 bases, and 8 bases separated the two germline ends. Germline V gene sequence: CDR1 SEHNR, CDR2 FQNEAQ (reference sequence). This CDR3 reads CASSLGQVTEAFF. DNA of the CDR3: TGTGCCAGCAGCTTAGGTCAGGTTACTGAAGCTTTCTTT. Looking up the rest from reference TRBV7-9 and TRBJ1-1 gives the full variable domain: DTGVSQNPRHKITKRGQNVTFRCDPISEHNRLYWYRQTLGQGPEFLTYFQNEAQLEKSRLLSDRFSAERPKGSFSTLEIQRTEQGDSAMYLCASSLGQVTEAFFGQGTRLTVV.

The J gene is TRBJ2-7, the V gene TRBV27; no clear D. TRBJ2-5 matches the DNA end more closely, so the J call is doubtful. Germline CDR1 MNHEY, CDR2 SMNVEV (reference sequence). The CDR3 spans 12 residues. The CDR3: CASRGRWETQYF. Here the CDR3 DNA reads TGTGCCAGCAGAGGAAGGTGGGAGACCCAGTACTTC.

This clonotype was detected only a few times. CDR3 sequence: CASTQTWGARETQYF. CDR3 DNA sequence: TGTGCCAGCACCCAGACCTGGGGTGCTAGGGAGACCCAGTACTTC. The V and J genes are TRBV6-6 and TRBJ2-5; D gene unclear. The CDR3 totals 15 residues. Germline CDR1 MNHNY, CDR2 SVGAGI (reference sequence). V was shortened by 7 bases and J by 5 bases, with 20 bases between the two germline ends.

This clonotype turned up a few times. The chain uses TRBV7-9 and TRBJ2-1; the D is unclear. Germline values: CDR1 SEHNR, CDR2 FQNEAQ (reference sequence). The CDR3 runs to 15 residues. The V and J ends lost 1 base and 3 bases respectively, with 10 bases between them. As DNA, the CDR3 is TGTGCCAGCAGCTTAGGGTCTTACGGCTACAATGAGCAGTTCTTC. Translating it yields CASSLGSYGYNEQFF. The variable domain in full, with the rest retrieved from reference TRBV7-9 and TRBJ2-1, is DTGVSQNPRHKITKRGQNVTFRCDPISEHNRLYWYRQTLGQGPEFLTYFQNEAQLEKSRLLSDRFSAERPKGSFSTLEIQRTEQGDSAMYLCASSLGSYGYNEQFFGPGTRLTVL.

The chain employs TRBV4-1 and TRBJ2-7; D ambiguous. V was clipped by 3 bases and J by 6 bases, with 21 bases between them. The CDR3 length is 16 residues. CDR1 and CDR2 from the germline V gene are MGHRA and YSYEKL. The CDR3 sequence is CASSQFPTLVLGEQYF. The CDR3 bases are TGCGCCAGCAGCCAGTTCCCGACACTGGTGTTGGGCGAGCAGTACTTC.

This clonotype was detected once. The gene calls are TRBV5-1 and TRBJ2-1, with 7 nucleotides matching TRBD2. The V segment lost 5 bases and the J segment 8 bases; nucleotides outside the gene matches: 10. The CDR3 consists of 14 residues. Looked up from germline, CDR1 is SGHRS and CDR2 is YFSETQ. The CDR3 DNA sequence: TGCGCCAGCAGGTGGGGCGGGAGTTCCGATGAGCAGTTCTTC. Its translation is CASRWGGSSDEQFF.

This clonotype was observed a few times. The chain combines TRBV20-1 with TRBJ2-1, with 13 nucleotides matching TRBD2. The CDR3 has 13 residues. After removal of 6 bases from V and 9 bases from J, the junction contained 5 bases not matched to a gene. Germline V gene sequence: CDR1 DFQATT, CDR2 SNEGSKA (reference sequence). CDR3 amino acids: CSAPTSGRFEQFF. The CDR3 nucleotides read TGCAGTGCCCCGACTAGCGGGAGGTTTGAGCAGTTCTTC.

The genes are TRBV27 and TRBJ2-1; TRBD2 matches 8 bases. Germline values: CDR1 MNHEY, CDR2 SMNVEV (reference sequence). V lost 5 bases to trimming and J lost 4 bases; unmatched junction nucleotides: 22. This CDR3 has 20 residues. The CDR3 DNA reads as TGTGCCAGCAGTGCGACTAGCGCCAGCAGCTCCTGGAGCGGATACAATGAGCAGTTCTTC. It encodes CASSATSASSSWSGYNEQFF.

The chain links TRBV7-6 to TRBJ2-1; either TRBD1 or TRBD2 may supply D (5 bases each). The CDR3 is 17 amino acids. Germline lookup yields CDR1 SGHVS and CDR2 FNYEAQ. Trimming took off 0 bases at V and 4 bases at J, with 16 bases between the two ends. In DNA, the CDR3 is TGTGCCAGCAGCTTAGCCCCCGGGACCGCTATTTACAATGAGCAGTTCTTC. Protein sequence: CASSLAPGTAIYNEQFF. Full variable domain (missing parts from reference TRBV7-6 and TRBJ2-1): GAGVSQSPRYKVTKRGQDVALRCDPISGHVSLYWYRQALGQGPEFLTYFNYEAQQDKSGLPNDRFSAERPEGSISTLTIQRTEQRDSAMYRCASSLAPGTAIYNEQFFGPGTRLTVL.

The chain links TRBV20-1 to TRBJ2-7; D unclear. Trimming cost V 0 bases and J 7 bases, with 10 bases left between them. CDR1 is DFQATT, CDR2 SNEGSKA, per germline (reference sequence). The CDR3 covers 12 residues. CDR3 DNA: TGCAGTGCTAGAGAGAACCAGAATGAGCAGTACTTC. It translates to CSARENQNEQYF.

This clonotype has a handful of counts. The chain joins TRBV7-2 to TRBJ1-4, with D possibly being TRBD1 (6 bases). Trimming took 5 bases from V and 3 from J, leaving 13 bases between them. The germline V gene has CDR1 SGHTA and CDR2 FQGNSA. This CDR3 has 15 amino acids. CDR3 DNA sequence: TGTGCCAGCAGCCGCTGGGAGGGGGCTAATGAAAAACTGTTTTTT. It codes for CASSRWEGANEKLFF.

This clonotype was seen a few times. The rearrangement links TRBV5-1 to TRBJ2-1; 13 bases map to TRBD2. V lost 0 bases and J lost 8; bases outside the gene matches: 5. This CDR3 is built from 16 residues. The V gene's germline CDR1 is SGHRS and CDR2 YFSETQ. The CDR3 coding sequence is TGCGCCAGCAGCTTGGCCCGGACTAGCGGGAGATATGAGCAGTTCTTC. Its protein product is CASSLARTSGRYEQFF.

The CDR3 is CASISGGKGPRAFF. The CDR3 bases are TGTGCCAGCATCTCAGGGGGAAAGGGGCCACGAGCTTTCTTT. This sequence joins TRBV6-2 or TRBV6-3 and TRBJ1-1, with 7 positions matching TRBD1. Trimming removed 7 bases from V and 10 bases from J; junction bases left unmatched: 15. The CDR3 runs to 14 residues. CDR1 and CDR2 from the germline V gene are MNHEY and SVGEGT.

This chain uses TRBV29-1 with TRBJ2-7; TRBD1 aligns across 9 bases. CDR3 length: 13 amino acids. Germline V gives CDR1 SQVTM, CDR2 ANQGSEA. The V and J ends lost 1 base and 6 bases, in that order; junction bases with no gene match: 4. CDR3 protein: CSVEVDRGGEQYF. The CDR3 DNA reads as TGCAGCGTTGAAGTGGACAGGGGAGGCGAGCAGTACTTC.

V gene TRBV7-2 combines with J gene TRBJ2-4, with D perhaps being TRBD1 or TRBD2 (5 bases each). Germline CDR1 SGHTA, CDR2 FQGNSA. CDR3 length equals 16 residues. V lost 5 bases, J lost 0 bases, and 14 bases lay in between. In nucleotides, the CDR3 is TGTGCCAGCAGCCCAGATCCGGGACCAGCCAAAAACATTCAGTACTTC. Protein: CASSPDPGPAKNIQYF. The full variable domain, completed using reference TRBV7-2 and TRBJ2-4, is GAGVSQSPSNKVTEKGKDVELRCDPISGHTALYWYRQSLGQGLEFLIYFQGNSAPDKSGLPSDRFSAERTGGSVSTLTIQRTQQEDSAVYLCASSPDPGPAKNIQYFGAGTRLSVL.

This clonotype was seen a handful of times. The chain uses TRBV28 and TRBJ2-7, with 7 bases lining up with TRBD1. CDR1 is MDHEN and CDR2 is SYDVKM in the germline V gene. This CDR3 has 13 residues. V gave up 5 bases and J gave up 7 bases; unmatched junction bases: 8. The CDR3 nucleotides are TGTGCCAGCAGTCCCGACAGGGATTGGGAGCAGTACTTC. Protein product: CASSPDRDWEQYF.

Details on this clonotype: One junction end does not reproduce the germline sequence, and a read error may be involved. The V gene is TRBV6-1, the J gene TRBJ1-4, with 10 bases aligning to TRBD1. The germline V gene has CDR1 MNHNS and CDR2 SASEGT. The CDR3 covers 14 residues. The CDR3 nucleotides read TGTGCCAGTAGTGACAGGGGGCCTAGTGAAAAACTGTTTTTT. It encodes CASSDRGPSEKLFF.

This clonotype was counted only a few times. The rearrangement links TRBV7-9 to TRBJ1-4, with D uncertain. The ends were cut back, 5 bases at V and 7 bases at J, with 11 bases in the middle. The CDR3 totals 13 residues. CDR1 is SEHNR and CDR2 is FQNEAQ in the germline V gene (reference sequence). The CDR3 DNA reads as TGTGCCAGCAGCAACGTACCTATTGAAAAACTGTTTTTT. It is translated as CASSNVPIEKLFF. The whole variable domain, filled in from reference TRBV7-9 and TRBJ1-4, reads DTGVSQNPRHKITKRGQNVTFRCDPISEHNRLYWYRQTLGQGPEFLTYFQNEAQLEKSRLLSDRFSAERPKGSFSTLEIQRTEQGDSAMYLCASSNVPIEKLFFGSGTQLSVL.

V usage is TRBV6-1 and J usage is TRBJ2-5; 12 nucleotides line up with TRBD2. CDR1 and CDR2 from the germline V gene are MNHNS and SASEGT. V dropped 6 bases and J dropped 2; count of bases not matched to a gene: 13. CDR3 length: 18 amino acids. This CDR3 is CASRPSGRALSRQETQYF. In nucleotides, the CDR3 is TGTGCCAGCAGACCTAGCGGGAGGGCTTTGAGTCGGCAAGAGACCCAGTACTTC.

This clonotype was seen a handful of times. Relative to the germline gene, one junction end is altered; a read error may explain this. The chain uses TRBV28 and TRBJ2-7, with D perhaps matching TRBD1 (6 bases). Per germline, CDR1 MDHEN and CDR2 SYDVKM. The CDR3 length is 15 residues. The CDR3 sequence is CASSLLSGAPYEQYF. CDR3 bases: TGTGCCAGTAGTTTATTGTCAGGGGCCCCCTACGAGCAGTACTTC.

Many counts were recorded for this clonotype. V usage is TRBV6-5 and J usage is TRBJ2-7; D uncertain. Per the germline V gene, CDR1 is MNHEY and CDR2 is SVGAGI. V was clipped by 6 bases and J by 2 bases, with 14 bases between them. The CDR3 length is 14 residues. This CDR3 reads CASRKSVTTYEQYF. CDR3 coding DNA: TGTGCCAGCAGAAAGTCAGTTACTACCTACGAGCAGTACTTC.

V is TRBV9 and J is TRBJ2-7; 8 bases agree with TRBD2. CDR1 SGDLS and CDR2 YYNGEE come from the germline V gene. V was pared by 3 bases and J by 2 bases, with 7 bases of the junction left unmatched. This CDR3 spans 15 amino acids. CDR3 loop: CASSAGTSPTYEQYF. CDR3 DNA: TGTGCCAGCAGCGCCGGGACTAGTCCTACCTACGAGCAGTACTTC. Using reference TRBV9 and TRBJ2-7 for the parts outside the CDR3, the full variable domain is DSGVTQTPKHLITATGQRVTLRCSPRSGDLSVYWYQQSLDQGLQFLIQYYNGEERAKGNILERFSAQQFPDLHSELNLSSLELGDSALYFCASSAGTSPTYEQYFGPGTRLTVT.

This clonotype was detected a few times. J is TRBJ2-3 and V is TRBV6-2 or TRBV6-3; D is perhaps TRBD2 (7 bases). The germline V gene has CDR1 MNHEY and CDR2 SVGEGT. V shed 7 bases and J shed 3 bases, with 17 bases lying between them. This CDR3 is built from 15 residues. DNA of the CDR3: TGTGCCAGCACCTACGGGGGGCTGGGGACAGATACGCAGTATTTT. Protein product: CASTYGGLGTDTQYF.

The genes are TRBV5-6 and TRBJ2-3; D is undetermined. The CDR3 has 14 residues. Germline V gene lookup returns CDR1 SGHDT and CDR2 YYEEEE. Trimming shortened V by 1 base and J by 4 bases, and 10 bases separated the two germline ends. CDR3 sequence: CASSLWVRADTQYF. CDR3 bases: TGTGCCAGCAGCTTGTGGGTCAGAGCAGATACGCAGTATTTT.

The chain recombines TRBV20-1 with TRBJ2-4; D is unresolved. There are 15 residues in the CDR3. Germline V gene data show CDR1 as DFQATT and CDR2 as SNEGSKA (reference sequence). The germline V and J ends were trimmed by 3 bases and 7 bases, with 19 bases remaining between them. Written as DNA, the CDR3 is TGCAGTGCTAGGCACGGCATAGCCGTCTCGAACATTCAGTACTTC. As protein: CSARHGIAVSNIQYF.

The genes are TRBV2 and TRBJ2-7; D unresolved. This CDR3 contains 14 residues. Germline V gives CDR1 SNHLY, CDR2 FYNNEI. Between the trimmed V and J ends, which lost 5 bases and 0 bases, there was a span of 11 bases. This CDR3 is CASSPGPYSYEQYF. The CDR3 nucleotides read TGTGCCAGCAGTCCCGGGCCTTACTCCTACGAGCAGTACTTC.

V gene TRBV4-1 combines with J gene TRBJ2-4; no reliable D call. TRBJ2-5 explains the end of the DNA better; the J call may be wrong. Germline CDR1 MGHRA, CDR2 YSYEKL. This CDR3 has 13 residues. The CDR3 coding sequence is TGCGCCAGCAGCCAAGTTACCCCAGAGACCCAGTACTTC. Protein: CASSQVTPETQYF.

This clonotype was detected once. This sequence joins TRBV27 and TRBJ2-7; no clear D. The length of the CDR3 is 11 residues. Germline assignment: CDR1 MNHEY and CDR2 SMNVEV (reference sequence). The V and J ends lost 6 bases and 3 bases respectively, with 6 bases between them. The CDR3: CASRERYEQYF. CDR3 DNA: TGTGCCAGCAGAGAGCGCTACGAGCAGTACTTC.